The 24 T cell receptor beta chains below all came from one sample that was sequenced in a study of cytomegalovirus exposure and HLA in healthy donors. The PCR made use of 60 Vbeta and 13 Jbeta primers. Profiling relied on immunoSEQ multiplex PCR, and the TCRdb table lists in-frame clones only, not all of them. The repertoire table contains around 100,000 clones. The material sequenced was PBMCs. Source of these receptors: a man under 40 in good health and CMV-seronegative.

This chain joins TRBV9 and TRBJ1-5; 11 bases line up with TRBD1. Germline V CDR1 and CDR2: SGDLS, YYNGEE. The CDR3 length is 15 residues. V was clipped by 3 bases and J by 6 bases; unmatched bases: 5. CDR3 DNA: TGTGCCAGCAGCGATGGACAGGGGGCAAGTCAGCCCCAGCATTTT. It encodes CASSDGQGASQPQHF. Full variable domain (remainder filled in from reference TRBV9 and TRBJ1-5): DSGVTQTPKHLITATGQRVTLRCSPRSGDLSVYWYQQSLDQGLQFLIQYYNGEERAKGNILERFSAQQFPDLHSELNLSSLELGDSALYFCASSDGQGASQPQHFGDGTRLSIL.

This rearrangement joins TRBV5-1 to TRBJ1-1; the D gene is possibly TRBD1 (6 bases). Deletions cut 2 bases from V and 7 bases from J, with 6 bases between. This CDR3 has 11 residues. Germline CDR1 and CDR2: SGHRS and YFSETQ. The CDR3: CASSLQGEAFF. As DNA, the CDR3 is TGCGCCAGCAGCTTACAGGGTGAAGCTTTCTTT.

The gene calls are TRBV7-4 and TRBJ2-1; D possibly corresponds to TRBD1 (5 bases). Per the germline V gene, CDR1 is SGHVT and CDR2 is SQSDAQ. This CDR3 is built from 13 residues. Trimming cost V 6 bases and J 6 bases, with 12 bases left between them. CDR3 region: CASSRKGINEQFF. The CDR3 DNA reads as TGTGCCAGCAGTCGCAAGGGGATCAATGAGCAGTTCTTC. Full variable domain (outside the CDR3, taken from reference TRBV7-4 and TRBJ2-1): GAGVSQSPRYKVAKRGRDVALRCDSISGHVTLYWYRQTLGQGSEVLTYSQSDAQRDKSGRPSGRFSAERPERSVSTLKIQRTEQGDSAVYLCASSRKGINEQFFGPGTRLTVL.

The chain combines TRBV4-1 with TRBJ2-7, with 11 bases identical to TRBD2. Germline V lookup: CDR1 MGHRA, CDR2 YSYEKL. The V segment lost 1 base and the J segment 0 bases; nucleotides outside the gene matches: 8. This CDR3 has 18 residues. The CDR3 DNA sequence: TGCGCCAGCAGCCAAGGCGCGCTAGCGGGGGGTAGCTCCTACGAGCAGTACTTC. Its protein is CASSQGALAGGSSYEQYF.

The CDR3 loop is CASSSRTRGQETQYF. The CDR3 bases are TGTGCCAGCAGTTCACGGACTAGAGGCCAAGAGACCCAGTACTTC. V and J are TRBV27 and TRBJ2-5, with TRBD2 matching over 7 bases. The trim removed 4 bases at V and 1 base at J, leaving 6 bases unmatched. The V gene's germline CDR1 is MNHEY and CDR2 SMNVEV (reference sequence). There are 15 residues in the CDR3.

The chain carries TRBV2 and TRBJ1-5; D is undetermined. This CDR3 has 12 residues. CDR1 is SNHLY and CDR2 is FYNNEI in the germline V gene. V shed 10 bases and J shed 7 bases, with 14 bases lying between them. CDR3 sequence (DNA): TGTGCCATCACGGACCCGGGACAGCCCCAGCATTTT. Amino acids: CAITDPGQPQHF.

This chain joins TRBV7-8 and TRBJ2-3; 9 bases are a match to TRBD1. J was trimmed by 3 bases and V by 2 bases; bases with no gene match: 6. The length of the CDR3 is 16 residues. Germline CDR1 reads SGHVS; CDR2 reads FQNEAQ. The CDR3 coding sequence is TGTGCCAGCAGCTTATTACCCGGACAGGGGACAGATACGCAGTATTTT. Protein sequence: CASSLLPGQGTDTQYF. The whole variable domain, filled in from reference TRBV7-8 and TRBJ2-3, reads GAGVSQSPRYKVAKRGQDVALRCDPISGHVSLFWYQQALGQGPEFLTYFQNEAQLDKSGLPSDRFFAERPEGSVSTLKIQRTQQEDSAVYLCASSLLPGQGTDTQYFGPGTRLTVL.

CDR3 DNA sequence: TGTGCCAGCAGCGAGTTTATATACAATCAGCCCCAGCATTTT. Translated: CASSEFIYNQPQHF. V is TRBV2 and J is TRBJ1-5; D not certain. The CDR3 contains 14 residues. Germline V gene data show CDR1 as SNHLY and CDR2 as FYNNEI. Trimming cost V 6 bases and J 3 bases, with 12 bases left between them.

The chain employs TRBV28 and TRBJ2-7, with D possibly being TRBD1 (5 bases). Germline CDR1 is MDHEN and CDR2 is SYDVKM. This CDR3 is built from 14 residues. V shed 7 bases and J shed 3 bases, with 16 bases lying between them. In DNA, the CDR3 is TGTGCCAGCAATCCACAGGTCCGCTACTACGAGCAGTACTTC. Translation: CASNPQVRYYEQYF.

The chain couples TRBV30 to TRBJ1-2; 9 bases align to TRBD1. The ends lost 5 bases at V and 4 bases at J; junction bases unmatched: 11. CDR3 length: 15 amino acids. Per the germline V gene, CDR1 is GTSNPN and CDR2 is SVGIG (reference sequence). The CDR3: CAWGNIGQGIYGYTF. Written as DNA, the CDR3 is TGTGCCTGGGGGAATATCGGACAGGGGATCTATGGCTACACCTTC.

This sequence joins TRBV19 and TRBJ2-2, with D possibly being TRBD1 (6 bases). The CDR3 totals 15 residues. Trimming removed 1 base from V and 5 bases from J, with 11 bases in between. Germline V CDR1 and CDR2: LNHDA, SQIVND (reference sequence). DNA for the CDR3: TGTGCCAGTAGTATAGGGCAGGGGAAGACCGGGGAGCTGTTTTTT. It translates to CASSIGQGKTGELFF.

This chain links TRBV2 with TRBJ1-5; TRBD1 matches at 12 bases. The CDR3 has 16 amino acids. V lost 8 bases, J lost 7 bases, and 12 bases stayed unmatched. CDR1 is SNHLY and CDR2 is FYNNEI in the germline V gene. The CDR3: CASVQGDRGRRQPQHF. The CDR3 DNA is TGTGCCAGCGTCCAAGGGGACAGGGGGCGGCGACAGCCCCAGCATTTT.

The J gene is TRBJ1-6, the V gene TRBV6-1; D remains unclear. The germline V gene has CDR1 MNHNS and CDR2 SASEGT. Deletions cut 1 base from V and 3 bases from J, with 10 bases between. The CDR3 runs 16 residues. CDR3 sequence reads: CASSEDYRNYNSPLHF. The CDR3, as DNA: TGTGCCAGCAGTGAAGATTACAGAAACTATAATTCACCCCTCCACTTT.

V is TRBV5-6 and J is TRBJ1-4; D is unresolved. Trimming removed 4 bases from V and 0 bases from J, with 7 bases in between. CDR3 length: 14 amino acids. Germline V CDR1 and CDR2: SGHDT, YYEEEE. As DNA, the CDR3 is TGTGCCAGCAGCCGCAGGTCAACTAATGAAAAACTGTTTTTT. This encodes CASSRRSTNEKLFF.

The chain couples TRBV6-1 to TRBJ2-4; D possibly corresponds to TRBD2 (6 bases). V lost 4 bases to trimming and J lost 0 bases, with 13 bases between them. This CDR3 has 16 amino acids. Germline lookup yields CDR1 MNHNS and CDR2 SASEGT. CDR3: CASSVRTISAKNIQYF. DNA of the CDR3: TGTGCCAGCAGTGTTCGGACTATATCAGCCAAAAACATTCAGTACTTC.

The rearrangement joins TRBV5-1 to TRBJ2-1; possibly TRBD2 for D (7 bases). The germline CDR1 and CDR2 sequences are SGHRS and YFSETQ. V lost 4 bases and J 4 bases, leaving 18 bases between the germline ends. This CDR3 has 16 amino acids. The CDR3 reads CASSLGLGGPYNEQFF. The CDR3 region has the DNA TGCGCCAGCAGCCTCGGACTAGGGGGACCTTACAATGAGCAGTTCTTC.

The chain is built from TRBV5-1 and TRBJ2-5, with 8 bases aligning to TRBD1. The CDR3 covers 15 residues. Germline V lookup: CDR1 SGHRS, CDR2 YFSETQ. V trimming: 0 bases; J trimming: 5 bases; junction bases outside the gene matches: 6. CDR3 loop: CASSLGPQGAETQYF. The DNA for the CDR3 is TGCGCCAGCAGCTTGGGCCCCCAGGGGGCTGAGACCCAGTACTTC.

The chain uses TRBV21-1 and TRBJ2-4; the D call in the table, TRBD2, was not verified against the DNA. TRBV21-1 represents a pseudogene. CDR3 length: 14 residues. CDR3 sequence: CASSKSAGRDIQYF. The CDR3 DNA sequence: TGTGCCAGCAGCAAATCGGCAGGGAGGGACATTCAGTACTTC.

This chain uses TRBV7-2 with TRBJ2-5; D is unresolved. The ends were cut back, 3 bases at V and 3 bases at J, with 5 bases in the middle. This CDR3 spans 12 amino acids. Germline assignment: CDR1 SGHTA and CDR2 FQGNSA. The CDR3 nucleotides read TGTGCCAGCAGCTTTCCCGAAGAGACCCAGTACTTC. Amino acids: CASSFPEETQYF.

The chain employs TRBV7-2 and TRBJ1-5, with D possibly TRBD1 on 5 matching bases. This CDR3 has 13 amino acids. Deletions cut 10 bases from V and 2 bases from J, with 12 bases between. Looked up from germline, CDR1 is SGHTA and CDR2 is FQGNSA. The CDR3 is CATRRGGNQPQHF. CDR3 DNA sequence: TGTGCCACCCGACGGGGGGGCAATCAGCCCCAGCATTTT. The entire variable domain, with the rest obtained from reference TRBV7-2 and TRBJ1-5, is as follows: GAGVSQSPSNKVTEKGKDVELRCDPISGHTALYWYRQSLGQGLEFLIYFQGNSAPDKSGLPSDRFSAERTGGSVSTLTIQRTQQEDSAVYLCATRRGGNQPQHFGDGTRLSIL.

This rearrangement joins TRBV12-5 to TRBJ2-1, with a possible D match to TRBD1 (5 bases). V lost 1 base, J lost 6 bases, and 7 bases lay in between. CDR3 size: 13 residues. CDR1 LGHNT and CDR2 FRNRAP come from the germline V gene. The DNA for the CDR3 is TGTGCTAGTGGTTTGGGGGGCGGCAATGAGCAGTTCTTC. Translation gives CASGLGGGNEQFF. The whole variable domain, filled in from reference TRBV12-5 and TRBJ2-1, reads DARVTQTPRHKVTEMGQEVTMRCQPILGHNTVFWYRQTMMQGLELLAYFRNRAPLDDSGMPKDRFSAEMPDATLATLKIQPSEPRDSAVYFCASGLGGGNEQFFGPGTRLTVL.

CDR3: CASSSSGGQGETQYF. The CDR3, as DNA: TGTGCCAGCAGCTCTAGCGGGGGGCAGGGCGAGACCCAGTACTTC. The chain joins TRBV7-3 to TRBJ2-5; 11 nucleotides line up with TRBD2. V lost 4 bases to trimming and J lost 5 bases; unmatched junction nucleotides: 6. The CDR3 loop spans 15 amino acids. From germline, CDR1 is SGHTA and CDR2 FQGTGA.

V usage is TRBV2 and J usage is TRBJ2-7; D remains unclear. CDR3 length: 14 residues. CDR1 is SNHLY, CDR2 FYNNEI, per germline. V lost 7 bases to trimming and J lost 0 bases, with 13 bases between them. The CDR3 nucleotides read TGTGCCAGCACCGTCGAGAACAGCTCCTACGAGCAGTACTTC. The encoded protein is CASTVENSSYEQYF.

The CDR3 loop is CASSYSRGPAPEAFF. Written as DNA, the CDR3 is TGTGCCAGCAGTTACTCAAGAGGCCCGGCCCCTGAAGCTTTCTTT. The J gene is TRBJ1-1, the V gene TRBV6-6; no definite D call. Trimming removed 0 bases at V and 6 bases at J, with 14 bases between. The CDR3 is made up of 15 amino acids. Per the germline V gene, CDR1 is MNHNY and CDR2 is SVGAGI (reference sequence).